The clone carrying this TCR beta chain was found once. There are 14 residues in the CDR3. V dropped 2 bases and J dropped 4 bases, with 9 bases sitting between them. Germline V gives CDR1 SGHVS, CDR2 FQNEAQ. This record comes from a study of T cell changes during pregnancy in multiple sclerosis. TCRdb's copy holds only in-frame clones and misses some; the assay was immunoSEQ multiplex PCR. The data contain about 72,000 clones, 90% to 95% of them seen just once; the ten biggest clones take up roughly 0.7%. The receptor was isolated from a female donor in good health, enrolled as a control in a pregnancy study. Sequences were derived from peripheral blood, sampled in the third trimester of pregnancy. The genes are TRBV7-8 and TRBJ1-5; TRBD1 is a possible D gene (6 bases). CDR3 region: CASSLKDRNQPQHF. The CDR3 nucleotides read TGTGCCAGCAGCTTAAAGGACAGAAATCAGCCCCAGCATTTT.